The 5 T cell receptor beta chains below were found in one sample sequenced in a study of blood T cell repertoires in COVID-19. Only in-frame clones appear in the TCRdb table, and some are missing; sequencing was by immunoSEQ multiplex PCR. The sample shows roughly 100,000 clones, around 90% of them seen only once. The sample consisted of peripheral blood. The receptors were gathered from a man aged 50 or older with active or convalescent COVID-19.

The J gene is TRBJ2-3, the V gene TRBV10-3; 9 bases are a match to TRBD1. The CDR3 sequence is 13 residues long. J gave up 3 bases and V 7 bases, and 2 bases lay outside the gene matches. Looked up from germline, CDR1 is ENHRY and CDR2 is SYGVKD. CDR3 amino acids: CAIKGQGTDTQYF. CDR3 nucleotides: TGTGCCATCAAAGGACAGGGGACAGATACGCAGTATTTT.

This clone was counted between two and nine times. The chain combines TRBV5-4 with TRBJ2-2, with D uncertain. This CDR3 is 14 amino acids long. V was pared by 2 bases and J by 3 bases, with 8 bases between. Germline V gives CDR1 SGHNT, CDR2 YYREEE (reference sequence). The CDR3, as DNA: TGTGCCAGCAGCTTAACTGAATACACCGGGGAGCTGTTTTTT. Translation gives CASSLTEYTGELFF. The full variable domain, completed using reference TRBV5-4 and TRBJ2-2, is ETGVTQSPTHLIKTRGQQVTLRCSSQSGHNTVSWYQQALGQGPQFIFQYYREEENGRGNFPPRFSGLQFPNYSSELNVNALELDDSALYLCASSLTEYTGELFFGEGSRLTVL.

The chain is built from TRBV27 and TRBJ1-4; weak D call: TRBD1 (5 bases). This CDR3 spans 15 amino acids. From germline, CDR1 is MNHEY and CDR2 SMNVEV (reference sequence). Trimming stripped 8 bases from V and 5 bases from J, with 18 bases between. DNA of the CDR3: TGTGCCAGCGACTTAGGGGAGGAGGTAAATGAAAAACTGTTTTTT. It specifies CASDLGEEVNEKLFF.

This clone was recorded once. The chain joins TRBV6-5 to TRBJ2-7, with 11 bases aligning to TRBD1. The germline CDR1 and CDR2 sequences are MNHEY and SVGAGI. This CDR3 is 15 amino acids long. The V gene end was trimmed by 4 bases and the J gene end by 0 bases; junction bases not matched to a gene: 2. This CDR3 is CASSSGTGGSYEQYV. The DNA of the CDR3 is TGTGCCAGCAGTTCCGGGACAGGGGGCTCCTACGAGCAGTACGTC.

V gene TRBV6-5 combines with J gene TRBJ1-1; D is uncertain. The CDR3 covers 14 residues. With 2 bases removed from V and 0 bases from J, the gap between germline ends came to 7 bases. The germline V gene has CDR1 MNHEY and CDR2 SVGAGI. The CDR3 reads CASSYREMNTEAFF. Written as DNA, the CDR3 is TGTGCCAGCAGTTACAGAGAAATGAACACTGAAGCTTTCTTT.